This entry describes one T cell receptor beta chain. The primer mix had 60 Vbeta and 13 Jbeta primers. Method: immunoSEQ multiplex PCR; TCRdb's copy keeps in-frame clones and lacks some. The sample has about 170,000 clones. Trimming took off 5 bases at V and 3 bases at J, with 26 bases between the two ends. This CDR3 contains 18 residues. The germline V gene has CDR1 SQVTM and CDR2 ANQGSEA. This sample was included in a study of cytomegalovirus exposure and HLA in healthy donors. The sequence was obtained from a woman aged 18-29 years in good health and CMV-seropositive. This chain connects TRBV29-1 to TRBJ2-1; D is unresolved. Material: PBMCs. CDR3 amino acids: CSVSATSPRTRGYNEQFF. The DNA for the CDR3 is TGCAGCGTTTCCGCTACCTCCCCTAGAACACGCGGCTACAATGAGCAGTTCTTC.